Listed here is a single TCR beta chain. The antigen is undetermined. As for treatment: approximately 9-day PBMC culture with coronavirus spike peptide pools or control peptides (ViraFEST assay). ViraFEST stimulated the growth of antigen-specific T cells using peptide pools and subsequently profiled their TCRs by sequencing. Researchers reported culturing over 1.5 million PBMCs per well with 8 to 10 IU/ml IL-2 and about 9 ug/ml peptide pools. Oncomine TCR Beta short-read sequencing was applied to DNA from cultured CD4+ T cells. TCRdb called the PCR reads again in MiXCR, with one record for every CDR3 protein. The sample consists of about 24,000 distinct CDR3 sequences, 62% of them appearing once. CDR3 length: 12 amino acids. Looked up from germline, CDR1 is MNHEY and CDR2 is SVGEGT. Trimming stripped 0 bases from V and 11 bases from J, with 10 bases between. The data originate from a study of vaccination and CD4 T cells after COVID-19.

The chain uses TRBV6-2 or TRBV6-3 and TRBJ1-1, with D unresolved. Sequences were obtained from CD4+ T cells from blood, cultured in vitro. The TCR was taken from a human donor who had recovered from COVID-19. The CDR3 sequence: CASSYSTGSAFF. The CDR3, as DNA: TGTGCCAGCAGTTACTCCACCGGGTCGGCTTTCTTT.